This TCR beta chain came from a study of PD-L1 blockade in urothelial cancer. The CDR3 runs to 13 residues. In germline, CDR1 is SQVTM, CDR2 ANQGSEA. Trimming at V came to 7 bases and at J to 12 bases, leaving 9 bases not matched to a gene. In each PCR, synthetic TCR analog templates were spiked in. The repertoire was sequenced with immunoSEQ multiplex PCR; TCRdb's copy has only in-frame clones and lacks some. Counted here are approximately 100,000 clones, around 85% occurring once; the ten biggest clones make up about 2.3%. The sequences come from PBMCs, collected around atezolizumab (anti-PD-L1) treatment. This sequence joins TRBV29-1 and TRBJ2-1; 13 positions agree with TRBD2. The receptor was derived from a man in his forties or fifties with urothelial cancer. CDR3 sequence reads: CSDRLAGGGLQFF. The CDR3 bases are TGCAGCGACCGACTAGCGGGAGGCGGCCTGCAGTTCTTC.